A single T cell receptor beta chain is shown here with its context. Its antigen is unidentified. Looked up from germline, CDR1 is SGHAT and CDR2 is FQDESV (reference sequence). J gave up 1 base and V 4 bases, and 3 bases lay outside the gene matches. There are 16 residues in the CDR3. This sample is drawn from a study of T cell clones after liver transplantation. As for the study in general: Graft-donor-reactive sequences were compared with third-party-reactive TCRbeta sequences from pre-transplant mixed lymphocyte reactions.

General study results and limits: Post-transplant time points were not standardized, so conclusions are preliminary. Circulating graft-donor-reactive CD4 TCRbeta sequences fell significantly post-transplant in most of the 8 subjects.

Profiled with immunoSEQ multiplex PCR; TCRdb holds only in-frame clones, not every one. The table records about 120,000 clones, 90% of them present only once. Sequences were derived from CD4+ T cells from blood, sampled 12 months after liver transplant. The chain uses TRBV11-1 and TRBJ2-2; 10 nucleotides match TRBD2. This receptor was obtained from a human patient who received a liver transplant. Certain T cells may be donor cells from the graft. The CDR3 reads CASSSRTSGNTGELFF. CDR3 coding DNA: TGTGCCAGCAGCTCCCGGACTAGCGGGAACACCGGGGAGCTGTTTTTT.